This TCR beta chain was sequenced for a study of T cell responses to AZD1222 COVID-19 vaccine. Remarks on this clone: The antigen remains unidentified.

The CDR3 is 15 amino acids. The ends were cut back, 5 bases at V and 7 bases at J, with 20 bases in the middle. Germline-derived CDR1 and CDR2 are LNHDA and SQIVND (reference sequence). Measured with immunoSEQ multiplex PCR; TCRdb has only the in-frame clones, and not every one. The table includes 55,000 to 85,000 clones, about four fifths detected once. The study, taken as a whole, reports: Seropositive at baseline were only a handful of AZD1222 recipients.

This rearrangement joins TRBV19 to TRBJ2-5, with a weak D call TRBD2 (5 bases). Sequencing used peripheral blood, obtained on day 0 of AZD1222 vaccination. The origin of this receptor is an adult in good health. The CDR3 nucleotides are TGTGCCAGTAGTCCCCGGGCTGGCCCGAGCGGGACCCAGTACTTC. Its protein is CASSPRAGPSGTQYF.